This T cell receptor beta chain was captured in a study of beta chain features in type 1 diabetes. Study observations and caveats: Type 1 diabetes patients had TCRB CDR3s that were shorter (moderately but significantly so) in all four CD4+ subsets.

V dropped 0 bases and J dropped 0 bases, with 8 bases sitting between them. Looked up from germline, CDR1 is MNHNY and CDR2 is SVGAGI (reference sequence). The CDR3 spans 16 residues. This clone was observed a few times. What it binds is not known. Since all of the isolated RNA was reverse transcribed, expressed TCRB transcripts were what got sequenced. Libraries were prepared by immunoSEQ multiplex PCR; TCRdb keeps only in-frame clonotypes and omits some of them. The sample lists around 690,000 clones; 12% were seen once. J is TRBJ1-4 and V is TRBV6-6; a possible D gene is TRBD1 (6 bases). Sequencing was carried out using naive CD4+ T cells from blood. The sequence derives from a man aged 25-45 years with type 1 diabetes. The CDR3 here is CASSYSQGATNEKLFF. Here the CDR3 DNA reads TGTGCCAGCAGTTACTCACAGGGTGCAACTAATGAAAAACTGTTTTTT.